This T cell receptor (beta chain) came from a study of radiation and T cells in renal cell carcinoma. About the study: Nephrectomy followed 15 Gy stereotactic body radiation by 4 weeks. Study-wide results and limits: Pretreatment tumor biopsies were lacking, so baseline clonotypes are unknown. Top tumor clonotypes rose in blood 2 weeks post-radiation, then contracted.

As concerns this clone: The antigen remains undetermined.

Regarding time point: blood 2 weeks post-SBRT. Stated treatment: 15 Gy SBRT to primary tumor, nephrectomy 4 weeks later. This renal cell carcinoma was of the clear cell type. V lost 5 bases to trimming and J lost 1 base, with 8 bases between them. Germline V gives CDR1 LNHDA, CDR2 SQIVND (reference sequence). The CDR3 consists of 13 residues. Sequenced by immunoSEQ multiplex PCR; TCRdb stores in-frame clones only, minus some. The sample shows some 76,000 clones, roughly 87% of them seen only once. The V and J genes are TRBV19 and TRBJ1-1; D is unresolved. The sequence was collected from a man aged 55-75 years with renal cell carcinoma. The material was blood, obtained from a patient whose treatment included radiotherapy and nephrectomy. The CDR3 region is CASSSTGNTEAFF. CDR3 DNA: TGTGCCAGTAGTTCGACGGGGAACACTGAAGCTTTCTTT.